One and the same sample provided the 29 T cell receptor beta chains below, sequenced in a study of CD8 T cells in Susac syndrome. It was with random hexamers that 0.5 to 1 ug RNA was reverse transcribed. TCRdb re-called the immunoSEQ multiplex PCR reads through MiXCR, storing one row per CDR3 protein. Among about 140,000 distinct CDR3 sequences listed, approximately 95% were seen once. Sequencing was performed on CD8+ T cells from PBMCs. These receptors all stem from a human donor in good health.

The chain is built from TRBV25-1 and TRBJ2-7; possibly TRBD2 for D (6 bases). Germline assignment: CDR1 MGHDK and CDR2 SYGVNS. The CDR3 runs 14 residues. V shed 4 bases and J shed 6 bases, with 16 bases lying between them. This CDR3 reads CASSAGEGAGEQYF. The DNA for the CDR3 is TGTGCCAGCAGTGCGGGAGAGGGTGCGGGCGAGCAGTACTTC.

The CDR3 reads CASSLQNTGELFF. CDR3 nucleotide sequence: TGTGCCAGCAGTTTACAGAACACCGGGGAGCTGTTTTTT. This rearrangement joins TRBV28 to TRBJ2-2, with D unclear. From germline, CDR1 is MDHEN and CDR2 SYDVKM. Trimming pared 2 bases from V and 1 base from J, leaving 2 bases between. This CDR3 comprises 13 residues.

V gene TRBV30 combines with J gene TRBJ1-2, with D tentatively TRBD1 (5 bases). Germline loops: CDR1 GTSNPN, CDR2 SVGIG (reference sequence). Deletions cut 5 bases from V and 2 bases from J, with 12 bases between. The CDR3 has 13 residues. Written as DNA, the CDR3 is TGTGCCTGGTCCTTGGGGGTAAACTATGGCTACACCTTC. Encoded protein: CAWSLGVNYGYTF.

V is TRBV12-5 and J is TRBJ2-2; the D is unclear. The germline V gene has CDR1 LGHNT and CDR2 FRNRAP. Trimming took 0 bases from V and 3 from J, leaving 8 bases between them. This CDR3 comprises 15 residues. DNA of the CDR3: TGTGCTAGTGGTTTGGTGTACGGAGACACCGGGGAGCTGTTTTTT. This gives the protein CASGLVYGDTGELFF.

The chain links TRBV20-1 to TRBJ1-5; possible D gene TRBD1, 5 bases. Germline V gene sequence: CDR1 DFQATT, CDR2 SNEGSKA (reference sequence). Between the trimmed V and J ends, which lost 3 bases and 4 bases, there was a span of 16 bases. This CDR3 is built from 15 residues. This CDR3 reads CSASKRDAGNQPQHF. CDR3 DNA: TGCAGTGCTAGTAAGCGGGACGCTGGGAATCAGCCCCAGCATTTT.

This chain connects TRBV29-1 to TRBJ1-3, with TRBD1 as a possible D gene (6 bases). The CDR3 totals 14 residues. Germline CDR1 is SQVTM and CDR2 is ANQGSEA. Trimming cost V 1 base and J 3 bases, with 10 bases left between them. CDR3 residues: CSVEARGGGNTIYF. The CDR3 DNA reads TGCAGCGTTGAAGCCAGGGGAGGTGGAAACACCATATATTTT. The full variable domain, with the rest looked up from reference TRBV29-1 and TRBJ1-3, is SAVISQKPSRDICQRGTSLTIQCQVDSQVTMMFWYRQQPGQSLTLIATANQGSEATYESGFVIDKFPISRPNLTFSTLTVSNMSPEDSSIYLCSVEARGGGNTIYFGEGSWLTVV.

V usage is TRBV7-9 and J usage is TRBJ1-2; 9 bases are a match to TRBD1. After removal of 3 bases from V and 6 bases from J, the junction contained 2 bases not matched to a gene. This CDR3 has 13 residues. CDR1 is SEHNR and CDR2 is FQNEAQ in the germline V gene (reference sequence). The CDR3 coding sequence is TGTGCCAGCAGCTTCGGGACAGGGAATGGCTACACCTTC. It codes for CASSFGTGNGYTF.

The rearrangement links TRBV29-1 to TRBJ2-7; tentative D call: TRBD1 (6 bases). Germline V CDR1 and CDR2: SQVTM, ANQGSEA. The ends were cut back, 4 bases at V and 2 bases at J, with 12 bases in the middle. The CDR3 has 13 residues. CDR3 bases: TGCAGCGTTGCGGGACATGATACCTACGAGCAGTACTTC. Amino acid sequence: CSVAGHDTYEQYF.

DNA of the CDR3: TGTGCCAGCAGCTTTTTCCAGGGCGAGGGGGACGAGCAGTACTTC. It encodes CASSFFQGEGDEQYF. The rearrangement links TRBV7-8 to TRBJ2-7; D may be TRBD1 (6 bases). The V end was cut by 3 bases, the J end by 5 bases, with 17 bases between. The CDR3 length is 15 residues. Germline V gene sequence: CDR1 SGHVS, CDR2 FQNEAQ. Variable domain in full (rest from reference TRBV7-8 and TRBJ2-7): GAGVSQSPRYKVAKRGQDVALRCDPISGHVSLFWYQQALGQGPEFLTYFQNEAQLDKSGLPSDRFFAERPEGSVSTLKIQRTQQEDSAVYLCASSFFQGEGDEQYFGPGTRLTVT.

The genes are TRBV6-5 and TRBJ1-2, with unresolved D. Germline V gives CDR1 MNHEY, CDR2 SVGAGI. CDR3 length equals 13 residues. The V and J ends lost 5 bases and 2 bases respectively, with 9 bases between them. DNA for the CDR3: TGTGCCAGCAGTGAGACGGTGAACTATGGCTACACCTTC. Translating it yields CASSETVNYGYTF.

As for this clonotype: At one of its ends the junction is not consistent with the germline gene, which may arise from a read error. The rearrangement joins TRBV5-5 to TRBJ2-7; TRBD2 agrees at 10 bases. Germline CDR1 reads SGHKS; CDR2 reads YYEKEE (reference sequence). This CDR3 is built from 15 residues. CDR3 region: CASSQGTSGNYEQYF. The DNA for the CDR3 is TGCGCCAGCAGCCAAGGAACTAGCGGGAACTACGAGCAGTACTTC.

This clonotype was detected only once. The chain links TRBV21-1 to TRBJ2-1. TRBV21-1 is listed as a pseudogene. The length of the CDR3 is 12 residues. CDR3 sequence (DNA): TGTGCCAGCAGCGGGGCCTACAATGAGCAGTTCTTC. Amino acids: CASSGAYNEQFF.

As DNA, the CDR3 is TGTGCCAGCAGAACTAGCGGGAGTCGGGAGACCCAGTACTTC. Translated: CASRTSGSRETQYF. The rearrangement uses TRBV6-5 and TRBJ2-5; 11 positions match TRBD2. The V segment lost 6 bases and the J segment 5 bases; nucleotides outside the gene matches: 5. The V gene's germline CDR1 is MNHEY and CDR2 SVGAGI. The CDR3 has 14 amino acids.

This sequence joins TRBV12-3 or TRBV12-4 and TRBJ2-7, with TRBD2 as a possible D gene (6 bases). Trimming shortened V by 1 base and J by 2 bases, and 15 bases separated the two germline ends. The CDR3 has 16 residues. The CDR3 is CASSLGHPGGTYEQYF. CDR3 in DNA: TGTGCCAGCAGTTTAGGCCACCCAGGCGGGACCTACGAGCAGTACTTC.

The chain joins TRBV28 to TRBJ2-7, with D perhaps assigned TRBD1 or TRBD2 (5 bases each). This CDR3 is 15 amino acids long. The germline gives CDR1 MDHEN, CDR2 SYDVKM. The V and J ends lost 5 bases and 0 bases respectively, with 14 bases between them. The chain's CDR3 is CASSPPPGSSYEQYF. The CDR3 region has the DNA TGTGCCAGCAGTCCACCACCAGGGAGCTCCTACGAGCAGTACTTC.

The chain uses TRBV4-1 and TRBJ1-1; D is uncertain. Germline V gene lookup returns CDR1 MGHRA and CDR2 YSYEKL. V lost 0 bases, J lost 0 bases, and 8 bases lay in between. This CDR3 spans 15 amino acids. CDR3 sequence reads: CASSQEGLVNTEAFF. The DNA of the CDR3 is TGCGCCAGCAGCCAAGAAGGACTAGTGAACACTGAAGCTTTCTTT.

The chain is built from TRBV20-1 and TRBJ2-1; D is possibly TRBD2 (5 bases). V dropped 6 bases and J dropped 0 bases, with 12 bases sitting between them. This CDR3 region has 14 residues. Germline CDR1 is DFQATT and CDR2 is SNEGSKA (reference sequence). The CDR3 protein is CSARRESSYNEQFF. The CDR3 DNA reads TGCAGTGCCAGACGGGAAAGCTCCTACAATGAGCAGTTCTTC.

The chain joins TRBV30 to TRBJ2-5, with D possibly being TRBD1 or TRBD2 (5 bases each). This CDR3 has 14 amino acids. Germline loops: CDR1 GTSNPN, CDR2 SVGIG (reference sequence). Between the trimmed V and J ends, which lost 0 bases and 4 bases, there was a span of 12 bases. Here the CDR3 reads CAWSVLGGAETQYF. CDR3 coding DNA: TGTGCCTGGAGTGTACTTGGGGGAGCAGAGACCCAGTACTTC.

V and J are TRBV6-5 and TRBJ2-7; 8 nucleotides match TRBD1. CDR1 is MNHEY and CDR2 is SVGAGI in the germline V gene. The ends lost 8 bases at V and 2 bases at J; junction bases unmatched: 5. The CDR3 sequence is 13 residues long. The DNA of the CDR3 is TGTGCCAGCGGGACAGGAGAGACCTACGAGCAGTACTTC. Translating gives CASGTGETYEQYF.

The rearrangement links TRBV30 to TRBJ2-7; 10 nucleotides agree with TRBD1. CDR1 is GTSNPN, CDR2 SVGIG, per germline (reference sequence). V gave up 1 base and J gave up 0 bases; unmatched junction bases: 3. This CDR3 has 15 residues. The CDR3 spells CAWSGGTGVSYEQYF. As DNA, the CDR3 is TGTGCCTGGAGTGGTGGGACAGGGGTCTCCTACGAGCAGTACTTC.

This chain joins TRBV2 and TRBJ2-5; the match to TRBD2 covers 13 bases. Germline V gene lookup returns CDR1 SNHLY and CDR2 FYNNEI. V lost 8 bases to trimming and J lost 4 bases; unmatched junction nucleotides: 10. CDR3 length: 16 amino acids. The CDR3 DNA follows: TGTGCCAGCCAACTAGCGGGAGGGTTCATTGGAGAGACCCAGTACTTC. This gives the protein CASQLAGGFIGETQYF.

This clonotype was found once. The chain joins TRBV27 to TRBJ1-5, with D unclear. The ends were cut back, 5 bases at V and 2 bases at J, with 19 bases in the middle. The CDR3 spans 17 residues. The germline gives CDR1 MNHEY, CDR2 SMNVEV (reference sequence). The CDR3 nucleotides are TGTGCCAGCAGTGGACTGACCCCCGGCGAGGGCAATCAGCCCCAGCATTTT. This encodes CASSGLTPGEGNQPQHF.

This CDR3 reads CASTSGLAGGFDEQYF. DNA of the CDR3: TGTGCCAGCACTTCGGGACTAGCGGGAGGTTTCGACGAGCAGTACTTC. V gene TRBV28 combines with J gene TRBJ2-7; 15 bases align to TRBD2. This CDR3 spans 16 amino acids. V lost 7 bases, J lost 5 bases, and 9 bases stayed unmatched. Germline CDR1 and CDR2: MDHEN and SYDVKM.

This clonotype appeared once. This sequence joins TRBV28 and TRBJ2-3; perhaps TRBD2 as D (6 bases). In germline, CDR1 is MDHEN, CDR2 SYDVKM. The CDR3 contains 13 residues. V dropped 3 bases and J dropped 6 bases, with 10 bases sitting between them. This CDR3 is CASSFGGEDTQYF. The CDR3 DNA reads TGTGCCAGCAGTTTCGGGGGTGAGGATACGCAGTATTTT.

This sequence joins TRBV27 and TRBJ2-7; D gene uncertain. This CDR3 is built from 12 residues. V dropped 1 base and J dropped 6 bases, with 7 bases sitting between them. CDR1 MNHEY and CDR2 SMNVEV come from the germline V gene (reference sequence). The chain's CDR3 is CASSLLGREQYF. CDR3 nucleotides: TGTGCCAGCAGTTTATTGGGCCGCGAGCAGTACTTC.

The CDR3 nucleotides read TGTGCCAGCAGTATGAGGGAGGGGTACGAGCAGTACTTC. It translates to CASSMREGYEQYF. The gene calls are TRBV25-1 and TRBJ2-7; 7 bases are shared with TRBD2. CDR1 is MGHDK and CDR2 is SYGVNS in the germline V gene. Unmatched junction bases numbered 5, after V lost 5 bases and J lost 4 bases. The CDR3 has 13 residues.

The genes are TRBV7-9 and TRBJ1-5, with 7 bases matching TRBD1. In germline, CDR1 is SEHNR, CDR2 FQNEAQ (reference sequence). CDR3 length equals 14 residues. The V gene end was trimmed by 4 bases and the J gene end by 3 bases; junction bases not matched to a gene: 3. The chain's CDR3 is CASSSGQTNQPQHF. The CDR3 bases are TGTGCCAGCAGCTCGGGACAGACCAATCAGCCCCAGCATTTT. Based on the CDR3 plus reference TRBV7-9 and TRBJ1-5, the full variable domain is DTGVSQNPRHKITKRGQNVTFRCDPISEHNRLYWYRQTLGQGPEFLTYFQNEAQLEKSRLLSDRFSAERPKGSFSTLEIQRTEQGDSAMYLCASSSGQTNQPQHFGDGTRLSIL.

The chain has TRBV3-1 and TRBJ1-1; no firm D call. The germline gives CDR1 LGHDT, CDR2 YNNKEL (reference sequence). Trimming shortened V by 1 base and J by 4 bases, and 10 bases separated the two germline ends. The CDR3 runs to 14 residues. CDR3 sequence: CASSQVKTATEAFF. CDR3 bases: TGTGCCAGCAGCCAAGTCAAAACAGCCACTGAAGCTTTCTTT. Full variable domain (outside the CDR3, taken from reference TRBV3-1 and TRBJ1-1): DTAVSQTPKYLVTQMGNDKSIKCEQNLGHDTMYWYKQDSKKFLKIMFSYNNKELIINETVPNRFSPKSPDKAHLNLHINSLELGDSAVYFCASSQVKTATEAFFGQGTRLTVV.

This chain links TRBV19 with TRBJ1-1; no reliable D call. Trimming removed 7 bases from V and 4 bases from J, with 4 bases in between. This CDR3 region has 10 residues. Germline CDR1 reads LNHDA; CDR2 reads SQIVND (reference sequence). The CDR3 protein is CASIGTEAFF. CDR3 DNA sequence: TGTGCCAGTATTGGCACTGAAGCTTTCTTT. Variable domain in full (rest from reference TRBV19 and TRBJ1-1): DGGITQSPKYLFRKEGQNVTLSCEQNLNHDAMYWYRQDPGQGLRLIYYSQIVNDFQKGDIAEGYSVSREKKESFPLTVTSAQKNPTAFYLCASIGTEAFFGQGTRLTVV.